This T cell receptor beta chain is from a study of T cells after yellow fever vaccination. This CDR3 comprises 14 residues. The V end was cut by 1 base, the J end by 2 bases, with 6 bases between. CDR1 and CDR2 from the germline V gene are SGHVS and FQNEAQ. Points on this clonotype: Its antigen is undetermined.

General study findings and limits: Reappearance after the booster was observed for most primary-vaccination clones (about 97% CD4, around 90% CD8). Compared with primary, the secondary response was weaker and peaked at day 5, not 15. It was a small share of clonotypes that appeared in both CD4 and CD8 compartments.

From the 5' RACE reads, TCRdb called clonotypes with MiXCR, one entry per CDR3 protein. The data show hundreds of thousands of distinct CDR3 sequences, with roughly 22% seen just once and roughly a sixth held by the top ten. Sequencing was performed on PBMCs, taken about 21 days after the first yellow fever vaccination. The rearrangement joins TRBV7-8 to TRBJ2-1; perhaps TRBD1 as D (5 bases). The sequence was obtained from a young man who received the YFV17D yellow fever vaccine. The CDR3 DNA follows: TGTGCCAGCAGCTTAGTAGGGGCCTACAATGAGCAGTTCTTC. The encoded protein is CASSLVGAYNEQFF.